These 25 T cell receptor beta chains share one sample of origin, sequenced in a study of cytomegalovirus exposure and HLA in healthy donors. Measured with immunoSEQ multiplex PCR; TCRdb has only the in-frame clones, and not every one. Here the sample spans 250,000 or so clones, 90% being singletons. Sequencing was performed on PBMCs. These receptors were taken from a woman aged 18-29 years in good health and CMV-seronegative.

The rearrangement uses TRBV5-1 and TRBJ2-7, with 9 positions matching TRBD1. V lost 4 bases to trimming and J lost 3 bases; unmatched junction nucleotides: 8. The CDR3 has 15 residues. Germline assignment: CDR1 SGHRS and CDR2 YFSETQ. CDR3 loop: CASSQGTGTRYEQYF. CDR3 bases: TGCGCCAGCAGCCAGGGGACAGGGACCCGCTACGAGCAGTACTTC.

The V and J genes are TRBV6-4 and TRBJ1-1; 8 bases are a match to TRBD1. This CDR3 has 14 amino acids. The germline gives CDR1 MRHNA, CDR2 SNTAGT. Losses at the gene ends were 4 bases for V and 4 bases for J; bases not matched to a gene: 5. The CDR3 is CASSVDRGGTEAFF. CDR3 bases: TGTGCCAGCAGTGTAGACAGGGGCGGCACTGAAGCTTTCTTT.

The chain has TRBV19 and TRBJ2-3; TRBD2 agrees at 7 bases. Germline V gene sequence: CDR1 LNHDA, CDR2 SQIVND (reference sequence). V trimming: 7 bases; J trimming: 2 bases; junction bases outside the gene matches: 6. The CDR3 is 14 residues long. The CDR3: CASKERGDTDTQYF. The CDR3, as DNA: TGTGCCAGTAAAGAGCGGGGAGACACAGATACGCAGTATTTT.

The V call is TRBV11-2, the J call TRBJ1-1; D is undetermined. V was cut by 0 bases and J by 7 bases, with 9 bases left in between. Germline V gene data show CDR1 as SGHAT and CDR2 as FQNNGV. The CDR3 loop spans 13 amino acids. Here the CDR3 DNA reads TGTGCCAGCAGCTTAGATGCTACTTATGAAGCTTTCTTT. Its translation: CASSLDATYEAFF. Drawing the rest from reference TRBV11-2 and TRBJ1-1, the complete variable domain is EAGVAQSPRYKIIEKRQSVAFWCNPISGHATLYWYQQILGQGPKLLIQFQNNGVVDDSQLPKDRFSAERLKGVDSTLKIQPAKLEDSAVYLCASSLDATYEAFFGQGTRLTVV.

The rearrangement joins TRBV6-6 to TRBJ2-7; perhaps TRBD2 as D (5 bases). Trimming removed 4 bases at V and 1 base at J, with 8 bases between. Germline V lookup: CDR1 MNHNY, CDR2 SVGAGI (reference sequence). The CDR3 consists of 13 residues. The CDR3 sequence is CASSLLASYEQYF. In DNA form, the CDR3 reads TGTGCCAGCAGTTTGCTAGCTTCCTACGAGCAGTACTTC.

Here the CDR3 reads CASSPHGRGNEQYV. In DNA form, the CDR3 reads TGCGCCAGCAGCCCCCACGGGCGCGGGAACGAGCAGTACGTC. This chain uses TRBV23-1 with TRBJ2-7; perhaps TRBD2 as D (6 bases). TRBV23-1 falls under the ORF class, with uncertain function. This CDR3 spans 14 amino acids. The V end lost 6 bases, the J end lost 5 bases, and 17 bases lay between the germline ends.

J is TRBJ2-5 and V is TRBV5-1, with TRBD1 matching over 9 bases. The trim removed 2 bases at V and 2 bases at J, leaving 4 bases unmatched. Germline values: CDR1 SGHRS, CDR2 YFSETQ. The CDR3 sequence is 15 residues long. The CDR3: CASSFLGTGQETQYF. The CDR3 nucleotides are TGCGCCAGCAGCTTCCTCGGGACAGGGCAAGAGACCCAGTACTTC.

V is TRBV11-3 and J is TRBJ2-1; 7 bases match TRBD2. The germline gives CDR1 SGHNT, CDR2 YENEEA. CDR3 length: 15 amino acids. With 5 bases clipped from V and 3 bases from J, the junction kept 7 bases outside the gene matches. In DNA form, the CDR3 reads TGTGCCAGCAGCCCCAGCGGGACGATCTACAATGAGCAGTTCTTC. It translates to CASSPSGTIYNEQFF.

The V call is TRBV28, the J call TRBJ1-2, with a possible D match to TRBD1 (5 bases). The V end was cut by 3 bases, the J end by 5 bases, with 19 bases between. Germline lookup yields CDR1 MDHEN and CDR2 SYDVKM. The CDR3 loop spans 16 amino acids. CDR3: CASSLPQDTFRYGYTF. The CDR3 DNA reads TGTGCCAGCAGTTTGCCCCAGGACACGTTTAGGTATGGCTACACCTTC.

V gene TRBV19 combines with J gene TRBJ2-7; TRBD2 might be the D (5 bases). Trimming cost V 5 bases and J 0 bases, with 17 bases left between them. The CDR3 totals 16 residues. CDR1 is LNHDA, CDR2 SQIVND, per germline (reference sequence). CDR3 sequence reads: CASSSQLDLSSYEQYF. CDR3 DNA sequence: TGTGCCAGTAGTTCTCAACTAGACCTCTCCTCCTACGAGCAGTACTTC.

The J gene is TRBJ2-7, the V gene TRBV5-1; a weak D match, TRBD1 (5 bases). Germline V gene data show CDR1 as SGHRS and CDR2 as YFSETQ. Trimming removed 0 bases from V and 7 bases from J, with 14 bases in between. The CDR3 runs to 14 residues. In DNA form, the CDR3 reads TGCGCCAGCAGCTTGGGCTCTCCCAAGGGGGAGCAGTACTTC. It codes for CASSLGSPKGEQYF. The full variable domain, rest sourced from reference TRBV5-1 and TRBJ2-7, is KAGVTQTPRYLIKTRGQQVTLSCSPISGHRSVSWYQQTPGQGLQFLFEYFSETQRNKGNFPGRFSGRQFSNSRSEMNVSTLELGDSALYLCASSLGSPKGEQYFGPGTRLTVT.

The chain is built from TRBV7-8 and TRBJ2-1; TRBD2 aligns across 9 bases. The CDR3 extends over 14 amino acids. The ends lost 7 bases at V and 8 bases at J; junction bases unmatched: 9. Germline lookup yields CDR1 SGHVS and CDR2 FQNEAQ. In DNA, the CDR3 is TGTGCCAGCAACCTAGCGGGGCCCTGGGATGAGCAGTTCTTC. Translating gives CASNLAGPWDEQFF. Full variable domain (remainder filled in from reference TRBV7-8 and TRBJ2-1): GAGVSQSPRYKVAKRGQDVALRCDPISGHVSLFWYQQALGQGPEFLTYFQNEAQLDKSGLPSDRFFAERPEGSVSTLKIQRTQQEDSAVYLCASNLAGPWDEQFFGPGTRLTVL.

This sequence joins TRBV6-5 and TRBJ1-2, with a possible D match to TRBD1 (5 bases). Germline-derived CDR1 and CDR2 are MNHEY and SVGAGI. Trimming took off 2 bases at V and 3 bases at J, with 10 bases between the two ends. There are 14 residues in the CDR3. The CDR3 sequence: CASSYGGDYYGYTF. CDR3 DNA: TGTGCCAGCAGTTACGGTGGGGACTACTATGGCTACACCTTC.

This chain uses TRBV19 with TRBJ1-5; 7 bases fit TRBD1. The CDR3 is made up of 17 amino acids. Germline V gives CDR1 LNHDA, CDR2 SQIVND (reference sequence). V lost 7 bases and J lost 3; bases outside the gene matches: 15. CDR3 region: CASISRGDRVYNQPQHF. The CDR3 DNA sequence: TGTGCCAGTATCTCGAGGGGAGACAGGGTTTACAATCAGCCCCAGCATTTT.

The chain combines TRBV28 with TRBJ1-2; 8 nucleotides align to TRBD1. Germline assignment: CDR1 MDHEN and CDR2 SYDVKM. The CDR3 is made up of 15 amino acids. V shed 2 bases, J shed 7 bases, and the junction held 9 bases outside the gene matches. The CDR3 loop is CASSLIFRGQGGYTF. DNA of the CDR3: TGTGCCAGCAGTTTAATCTTCAGGGGGCAAGGTGGCTACACCTTC.

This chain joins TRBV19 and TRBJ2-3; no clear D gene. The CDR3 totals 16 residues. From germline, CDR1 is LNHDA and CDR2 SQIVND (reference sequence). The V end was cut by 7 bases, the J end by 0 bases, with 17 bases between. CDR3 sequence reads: CASKSYGQVSTDTQYF. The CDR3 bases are TGTGCCAGTAAATCCTATGGGCAGGTTAGCACAGATACGCAGTATTTT.

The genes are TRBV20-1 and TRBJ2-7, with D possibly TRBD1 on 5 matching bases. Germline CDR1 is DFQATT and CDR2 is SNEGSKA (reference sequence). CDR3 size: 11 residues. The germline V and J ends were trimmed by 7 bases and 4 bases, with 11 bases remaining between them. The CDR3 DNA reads TGCAGTGGCAGGGATCTTTACGAGCAGTACTTC. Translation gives CSGRDLYEQYF.

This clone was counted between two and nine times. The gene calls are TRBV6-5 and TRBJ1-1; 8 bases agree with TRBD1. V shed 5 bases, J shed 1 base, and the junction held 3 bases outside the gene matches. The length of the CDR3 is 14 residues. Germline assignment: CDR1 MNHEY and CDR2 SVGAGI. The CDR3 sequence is CASSVGQGNTEAFF. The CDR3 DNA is TGTGCCAGCAGTGTAGGACAGGGGAACACTGAAGCTTTCTTT.

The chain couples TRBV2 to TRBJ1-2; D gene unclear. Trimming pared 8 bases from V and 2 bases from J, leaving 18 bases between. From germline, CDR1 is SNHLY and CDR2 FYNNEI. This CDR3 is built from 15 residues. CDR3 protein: CASWFLGNENYGYTF. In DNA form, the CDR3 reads TGTGCCAGCTGGTTTTTGGGCAATGAGAACTATGGCTACACCTTC.

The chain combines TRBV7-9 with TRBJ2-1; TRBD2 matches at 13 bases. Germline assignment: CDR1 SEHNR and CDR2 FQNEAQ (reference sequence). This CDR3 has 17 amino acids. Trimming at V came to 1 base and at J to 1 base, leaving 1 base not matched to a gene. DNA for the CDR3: TGTGCCAGCAGCTTAGAGACTAGCGGGAGGTCCTACAATGAGCAGTTCTTC. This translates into CASSLETSGRSYNEQFF.

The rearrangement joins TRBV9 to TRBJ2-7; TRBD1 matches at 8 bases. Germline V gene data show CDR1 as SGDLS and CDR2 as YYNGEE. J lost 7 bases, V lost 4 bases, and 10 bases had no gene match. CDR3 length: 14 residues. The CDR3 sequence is CASSPPDRVWEQYF. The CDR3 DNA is TGTGCCAGCAGCCCACCGGACAGGGTATGGGAGCAGTACTTC.

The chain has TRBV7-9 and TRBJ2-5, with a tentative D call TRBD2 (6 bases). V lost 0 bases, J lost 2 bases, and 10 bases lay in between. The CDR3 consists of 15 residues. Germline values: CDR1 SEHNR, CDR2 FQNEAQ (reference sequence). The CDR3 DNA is TGTGCCAGCAGCTTAGCGGGGGGTTGGCAAGAGACCCAGTACTTC. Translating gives CASSLAGGWQETQYF. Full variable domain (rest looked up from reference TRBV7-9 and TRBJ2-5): DTGVSQNPRHKITKRGQNVTFRCDPISEHNRLYWYRQTLGQGPEFLTYFQNEAQLEKSRLLSDRFSAERPKGSFSTLEIQRTEQGDSAMYLCASSLAGGWQETQYFGPGTRLLVL.

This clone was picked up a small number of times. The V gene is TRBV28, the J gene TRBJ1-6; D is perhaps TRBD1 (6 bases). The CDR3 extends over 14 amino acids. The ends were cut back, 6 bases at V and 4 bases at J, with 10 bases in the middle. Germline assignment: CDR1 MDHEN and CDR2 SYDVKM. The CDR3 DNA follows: TGTGCCAGCAGCCCTACAGGGTATAATTCACCCCTCCACTTT. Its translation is CASSPTGYNSPLHF.

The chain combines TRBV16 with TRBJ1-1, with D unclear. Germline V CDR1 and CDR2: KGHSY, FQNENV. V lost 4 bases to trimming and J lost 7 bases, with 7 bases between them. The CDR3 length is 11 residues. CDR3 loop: CASSPAHEAFF. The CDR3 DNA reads TGTGCCAGCAGCCCCGCACATGAAGCTTTCTTT.

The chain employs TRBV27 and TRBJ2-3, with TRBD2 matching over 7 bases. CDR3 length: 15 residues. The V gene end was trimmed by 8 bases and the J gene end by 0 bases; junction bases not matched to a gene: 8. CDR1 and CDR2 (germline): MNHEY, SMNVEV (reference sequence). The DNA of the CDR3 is TGTGCCAGCGCCGATCTACTAGCGAGCACAGATACGCAGTATTTT. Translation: CASADLLASTDTQYF.